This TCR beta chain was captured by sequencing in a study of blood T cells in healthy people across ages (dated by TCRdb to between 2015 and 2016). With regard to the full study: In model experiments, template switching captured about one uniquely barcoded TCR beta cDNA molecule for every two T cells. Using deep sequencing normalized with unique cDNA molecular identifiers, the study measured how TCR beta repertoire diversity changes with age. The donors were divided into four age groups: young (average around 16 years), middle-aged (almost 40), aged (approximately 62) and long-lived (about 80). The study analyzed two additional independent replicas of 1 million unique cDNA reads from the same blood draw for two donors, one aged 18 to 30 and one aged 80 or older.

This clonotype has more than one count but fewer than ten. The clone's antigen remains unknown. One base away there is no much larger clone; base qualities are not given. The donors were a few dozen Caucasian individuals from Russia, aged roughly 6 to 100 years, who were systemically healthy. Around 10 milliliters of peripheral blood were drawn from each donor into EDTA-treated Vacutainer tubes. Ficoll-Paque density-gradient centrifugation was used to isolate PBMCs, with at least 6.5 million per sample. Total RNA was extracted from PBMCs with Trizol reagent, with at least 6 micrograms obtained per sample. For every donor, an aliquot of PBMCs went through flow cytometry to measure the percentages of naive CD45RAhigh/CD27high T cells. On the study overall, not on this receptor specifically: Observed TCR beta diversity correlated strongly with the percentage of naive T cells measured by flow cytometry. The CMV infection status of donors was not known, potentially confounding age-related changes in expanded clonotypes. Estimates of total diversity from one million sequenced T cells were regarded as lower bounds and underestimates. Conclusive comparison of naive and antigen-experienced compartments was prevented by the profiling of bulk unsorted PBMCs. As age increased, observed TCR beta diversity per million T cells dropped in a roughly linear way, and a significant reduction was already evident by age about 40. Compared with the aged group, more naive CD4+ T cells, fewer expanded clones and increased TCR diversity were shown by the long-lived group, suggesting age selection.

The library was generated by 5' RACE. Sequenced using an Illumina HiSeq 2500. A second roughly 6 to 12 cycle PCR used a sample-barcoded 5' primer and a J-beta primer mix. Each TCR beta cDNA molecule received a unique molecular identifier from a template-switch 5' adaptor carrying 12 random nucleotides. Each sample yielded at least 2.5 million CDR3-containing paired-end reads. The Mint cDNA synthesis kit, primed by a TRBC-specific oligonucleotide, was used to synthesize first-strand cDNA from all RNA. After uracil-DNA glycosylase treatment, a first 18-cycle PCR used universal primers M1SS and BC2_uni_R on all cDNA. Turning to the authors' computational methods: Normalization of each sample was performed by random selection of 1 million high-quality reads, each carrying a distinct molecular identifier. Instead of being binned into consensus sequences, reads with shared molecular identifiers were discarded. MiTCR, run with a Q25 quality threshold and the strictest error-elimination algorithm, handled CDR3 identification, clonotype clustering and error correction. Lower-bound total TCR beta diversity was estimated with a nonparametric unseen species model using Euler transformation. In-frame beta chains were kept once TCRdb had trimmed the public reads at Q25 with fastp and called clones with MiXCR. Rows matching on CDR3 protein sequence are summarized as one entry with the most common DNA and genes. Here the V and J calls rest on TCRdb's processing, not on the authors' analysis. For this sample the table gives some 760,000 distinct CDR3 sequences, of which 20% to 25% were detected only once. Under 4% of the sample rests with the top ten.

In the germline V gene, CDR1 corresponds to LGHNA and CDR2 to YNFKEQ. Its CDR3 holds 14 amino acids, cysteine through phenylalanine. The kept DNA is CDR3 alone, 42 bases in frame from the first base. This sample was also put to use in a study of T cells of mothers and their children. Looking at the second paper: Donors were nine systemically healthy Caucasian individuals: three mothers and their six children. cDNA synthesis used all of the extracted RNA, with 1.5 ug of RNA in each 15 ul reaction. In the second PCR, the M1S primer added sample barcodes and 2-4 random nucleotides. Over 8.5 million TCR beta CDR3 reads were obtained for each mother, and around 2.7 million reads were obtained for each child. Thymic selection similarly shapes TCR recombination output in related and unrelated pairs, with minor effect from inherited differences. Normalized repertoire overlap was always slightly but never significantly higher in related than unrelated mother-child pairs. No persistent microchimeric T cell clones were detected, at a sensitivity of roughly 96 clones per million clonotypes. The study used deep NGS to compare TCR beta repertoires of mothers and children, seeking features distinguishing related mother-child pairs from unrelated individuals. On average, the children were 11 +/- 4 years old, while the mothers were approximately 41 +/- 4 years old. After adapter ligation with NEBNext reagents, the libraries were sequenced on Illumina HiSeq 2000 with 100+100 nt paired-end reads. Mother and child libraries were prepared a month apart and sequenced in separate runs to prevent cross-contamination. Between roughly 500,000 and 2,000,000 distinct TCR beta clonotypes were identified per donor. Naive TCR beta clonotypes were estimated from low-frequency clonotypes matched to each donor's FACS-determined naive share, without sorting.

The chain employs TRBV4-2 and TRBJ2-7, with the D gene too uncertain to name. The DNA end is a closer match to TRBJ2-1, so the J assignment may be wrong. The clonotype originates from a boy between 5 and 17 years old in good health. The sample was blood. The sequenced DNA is TGTGCCAGCAGCCAGGTATCCGGTGACGACGGGCAGTTCTTC. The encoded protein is CASSQVSGDDGQFF.